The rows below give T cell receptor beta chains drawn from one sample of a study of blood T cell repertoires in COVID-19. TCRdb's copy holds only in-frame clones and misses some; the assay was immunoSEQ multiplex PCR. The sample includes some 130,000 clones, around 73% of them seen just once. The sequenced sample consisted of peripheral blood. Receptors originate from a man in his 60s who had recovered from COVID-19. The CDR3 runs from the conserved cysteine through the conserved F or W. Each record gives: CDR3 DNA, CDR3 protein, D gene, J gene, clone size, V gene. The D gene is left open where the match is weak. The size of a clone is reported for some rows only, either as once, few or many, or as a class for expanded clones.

cdr3_nt: TGTGCCAGCAGTTACCCCGCGGTTGAGGGTAGCACAGATACGCAGTATTTT
cdr3_aa: CASSYPAVEGSTDTQYF
d_call: NA
j_call: TRBJ2-3
clone_size: NA
v_call: TRBV6-2/TRBV6-3

cdr3_nt: TGTGCCAGCAGCTTAGCCTCAGGAAGGCACACTGAAGCTTTCTTT
cdr3_aa: CASSLASGRHTEAFF
d_call: NA
j_call: TRBJ1-1
clone_size: NA
v_call: TRBV7-2

cdr3_nt: TGTGCCAGCTCACCGGTGTGGACAGGACAGGGCCAAGAGACCCAGTACTTC
cdr3_aa: CASSPVWTGQGQETQYF
d_call: TRBD1
j_call: TRBJ2-5
clone_size: NA
v_call: TRBV18

cdr3_nt: TGCGCCAGCAGCCCGGGGGGCGGGGGTACAGATACGCAGTATTTT
cdr3_aa: CASSPGGGGTDTQYF
d_call: NA
j_call: TRBJ2-3
clone_size: NA
v_call: TRBV5-1

cdr3_nt: TGTGCCAGCAGCGTAGACATCTCTGGAAACACCATATATTTT
cdr3_aa: CASSVDISGNTIYF
d_call: NA
j_call: TRBJ1-3
clone_size: NA
v_call: TRBV7-2

cdr3_nt: TGTGCCAGCAGTAAAGGCACGAGACAGGCTATCTCCGAGCAGTACTTC
cdr3_aa: CASSKGTRQAISEQYF
d_call: NA
j_call: TRBJ2-7
clone_size: NA
v_call: TRBV27

cdr3_nt: TGTGCCAGCAGTTACGGGGCGGGGGCCTACAATGAGCAGTTCTTC
cdr3_aa: CASSYGAGAYNEQFF
d_call: TRBD2
j_call: TRBJ2-1
clone_size: NA
v_call: TRBV6-5

cdr3_nt: TGCGCCAGTCGAATGAGTAGGGGGACTGAAGCTTTCTTT
cdr3_aa: CASRMSRGTEAFF
d_call: NA
j_call: TRBJ1-1
clone_size: NA
v_call: TRBV4-3

cdr3_nt: TGTGCCAGCAGCTTAACCCCGCAGGCGTCCACAGATACGCAGTATTTT
cdr3_aa: CASSLTPQASTDTQYF
d_call: NA
j_call: TRBJ2-3
clone_size: NA
v_call: TRBV7-3

cdr3_nt: TGCGCCAGCAGCCAAGATCCCCCTAGGCTAGCGGGGGACAATGAGCAGTTCTTC
cdr3_aa: CASSQDPPRLAGDNEQFF
d_call: TRBD2
j_call: TRBJ2-1
clone_size: NA
v_call: TRBV4-3

cdr3_nt: TGTGCCAGTAGTAGCACCGGGACAGGGGGCTCTGGGGCCAACGTCCTGACTTTC
cdr3_aa: CASSSTGTGGSGANVLTF
d_call: TRBD1
j_call: TRBJ2-6
clone_size: NA
v_call: TRBV19

cdr3_nt: TGTGCCAGCAGCCTGAGCGGTCTCGGCACAGATACGCAGTATTTT
cdr3_aa: CASSLSGLGTDTQYF
d_call: NA
j_call: TRBJ2-3
clone_size: few
v_call: TRBV7-3

cdr3_nt: TGTGCCAGCCGCGGGAGGGGGGCGGGGGGCCAGCAGTTCTTC
cdr3_aa: CASRGRGAGGQQFF
d_call: TRBD2
j_call: TRBJ2-1
clone_size: NA
v_call: TRBV11-2

cdr3_nt: TGTGCCAGCAGTACAGGGCTCACCTACGAGCAGTACTTC
cdr3_aa: CASSTGLTYEQYF
d_call: NA
j_call: TRBJ2-7
clone_size: NA
v_call: TRBV7-2

cdr3_nt: TGTGCCAGCAGCGTAGCTGAGGTCCCGGCTGGAAAACTGTTTTTT
cdr3_aa: CASSVAEVPAGKLFF
d_call: NA
j_call: TRBJ1-4
clone_size: NA
v_call: TRBV9

cdr3_nt: TGCAGTGCTATGAGGTCGACTGAAGCTTTCTTT
cdr3_aa: CSAMRSTEAFF
d_call: NA
j_call: TRBJ1-1
clone_size: NA
v_call: TRBV20-1

cdr3_nt: TGTGCCAGCAGCCGACAGGGCAGCTCCTATAATTCACCCCTCCACTTT
cdr3_aa: CASSRQGSSYNSPLHF
d_call: TRBD1
j_call: TRBJ1-6
clone_size: NA
v_call: TRBV7-9

cdr3_nt: TGTGCCAGTAGTAACTGGACAGGGAATGACGAAAAACTGTTTTTT
cdr3_aa: CASSNWTGNDEKLFF
d_call: TRBD1
j_call: TRBJ1-4
clone_size: once
v_call: TRBV19

cdr3_nt: TGTGCCAGCAGTTCCACCCGCCCCTCCCAGGTTCAGCCCCAGCATTTT
cdr3_aa: CASSSTRPSQVQPQHF
d_call: NA
j_call: TRBJ1-5
clone_size: NA
v_call: TRBV6-6

cdr3_nt: TGTGCCAGCAGTTACCCTGACAGATACGAGCAGTACTTC
cdr3_aa: CASSYPDRYEQYF
d_call: NA
j_call: TRBJ2-7
clone_size: few
v_call: TRBV6-6

cdr3_nt: TGCGCCAGCAGCTTGGGGTATGGTAGCTCTGGAAACACCATATATTTT
cdr3_aa: CASSLGYGSSGNTIYF
d_call: NA
j_call: TRBJ1-3
clone_size: NA
v_call: TRBV5-1

cdr3_nt: TGCAGCGTTGAAGATCCGGGACAAGCTAACTATGGCTACACCTTC
cdr3_aa: CSVEDPGQANYGYTF
d_call: NA
j_call: TRBJ1-2
clone_size: NA
v_call: TRBV29-1

cdr3_nt: TGTGCCAGCAGTTCGCGGACGGGTAGGGGAGATACGCAGTATTTT
cdr3_aa: CASSSRTGRGDTQYF
d_call: NA
j_call: TRBJ2-3
clone_size: NA
v_call: TRBV6-2/TRBV6-3

cdr3_nt: TGTGCCAGCAGTGAAAACAGGATCCTTCAGCCCCAGCATTTT
cdr3_aa: CASSENRILQPQHF
d_call: NA
j_call: TRBJ1-5
clone_size: NA
v_call: TRBV6-1

cdr3_nt: TGTGCCAGCTCACCAAACAGGGAAAAACTGTTTTTT
cdr3_aa: CASSPNREKLFF
d_call: NA
j_call: TRBJ1-4
clone_size: NA
v_call: TRBV18

cdr3_nt: TGTGCCAGCAGCCAGGACAGGGGAAGGGTCTATAGCAATCAGCCCCAGCATTTT
cdr3_aa: CASSQDRGRVYSNQPQHF
d_call: TRBD1
j_call: TRBJ1-5
clone_size: NA
v_call: TRBV6-2/TRBV6-3

cdr3_nt: TGCGCCAGCAGCCAGGTTAGCGGCCTGAACACCGGGGAGCTGTTTTTT
cdr3_aa: CASSQVSGLNTGELFF
d_call: NA
j_call: TRBJ2-2
clone_size: once
v_call: TRBV4-3

cdr3_nt: TGCGCCAGCAGCTTGGTTTCTGATCTGCGGGGGGGGCTGGAGACCCAGTACTTC
cdr3_aa: CASSLVSDLRGGLETQYF
d_call: TRBD2
j_call: TRBJ2-5
clone_size: NA
v_call: TRBV5-1

cdr3_nt: TGTGCCAGCAGCTTAGCGCGGCACGGGGTGGGGCAGTTCTTC
cdr3_aa: CASSLARHGVGQFF
d_call: NA
j_call: TRBJ2-1
clone_size: NA
v_call: TRBV7-9

cdr3_nt: TGTGCCAGCAGTTCTAGACTAGCGGGCTATTCCTACAATGAGCAGTTCTTC
cdr3_aa: CASSSRLAGYSYNEQFF
d_call: TRBD2
j_call: TRBJ2-1
clone_size: NA
v_call: TRBV7-2

cdr3_nt: TGTGCCAGCAGCTTAGAACGACAGGGCACCGGGGAGCTGTTTTTT
cdr3_aa: CASSLERQGTGELFF
d_call: TRBD1
j_call: TRBJ2-2
clone_size: NA
v_call: TRBV7-2

cdr3_nt: TGTGCCAGCAGTTACTCCAGGGGGGTGTCTAATGAAAAACTGTTTTTT
cdr3_aa: CASSYSRGVSNEKLFF
d_call: TRBD1
j_call: TRBJ1-4
clone_size: NA
v_call: TRBV6-5

cdr3_nt: TGCGCCAGCAGCCAAGTGGGACAGCCCCAAGAGACCCAGTACTTC
cdr3_aa: CASSQVGQPQETQYF
d_call: TRBD1
j_call: TRBJ2-5
clone_size: NA
v_call: TRBV4-1

cdr3_nt: TGTGCCAGCCAGGACAGGGATGTGGAGACCCAGTACTTC
cdr3_aa: CASQDRDVETQYF
d_call: TRBD1
j_call: TRBJ2-5
clone_size: NA
v_call: TRBV19

cdr3_nt: TGTGCCAGCAGAGCCGGGACAGGGAACCGATCCGCCCAGCATTTT
cdr3_aa: CASRAGTGNRSAQHF
d_call: TRBD1
j_call: TRBJ1-5
clone_size: once
v_call: TRBV28

cdr3_nt: TGTGCCAGCAGGTCAGCGACTCCGGGTGAAGCTTTCTTT
cdr3_aa: CASRSATPGEAFF
d_call: NA
j_call: TRBJ1-1
clone_size: NA
v_call: TRBV28

cdr3_nt: TGTGCCAGCAGCCAAGAGCCCGGACAGGGCAGCTCCTATAATTCACCCCTCCACTTT
cdr3_aa: CASSQEPGQGSSYNSPLHF
d_call: TRBD1
j_call: TRBJ1-6
clone_size: NA
v_call: TRBV3-1/TRBV3-2

cdr3_nt: TGTGCCAGCAGAGGACTAGCGGAGAGCTCCTACAATGAGCAGTTCTTC
cdr3_aa: CASRGLAESSYNEQFF
d_call: TRBD2
j_call: TRBJ2-1
clone_size: NA
v_call: TRBV25-1

cdr3_nt: TGTGCCACCAGTTTCCTAGCGGGGACGGATGAGCAGTTCTTC
cdr3_aa: CATSFLAGTDEQFF
d_call: TRBD2
j_call: TRBJ2-1
clone_size: NA
v_call: TRBV15

cdr3_nt: TGTGCCGCCTCGCTCAGTCCGTTTTCTAATGAAAAACTGTTTTTT
cdr3_aa: CAASLSPFSNEKLFF
d_call: NA
j_call: TRBJ1-4
clone_size: NA
v_call: TRBV15

cdr3_nt: TGTGCCAGCAGCCCACCCGGGGCAGATACGCAGTATTTT
cdr3_aa: CASSPPGADTQYF
d_call: NA
j_call: TRBJ2-3
clone_size: NA
v_call: TRBV11-3

cdr3_nt: TGTGCCAGCAGCTTATTTCGGAGGACAGGGGGCACTGAAGCTTTCTTT
cdr3_aa: CASSLFRRTGGTEAFF
d_call: TRBD1
j_call: TRBJ1-1
clone_size: few
v_call: TRBV11-1